This T cell receptor (beta chain) was sequenced in a study of T cells in Graves' hyperthyroidism and ophthalmopathy. Study-level findings and limits: From stable hyperthyroidism, ophthalmopathy was separated by a 13 V-J model.

In this sample, this clonotype turned up many times. Its antigen remains unknown. Those patients with uncontrolled infection, other autoimmune disease, pregnancy or lactation were excluded. Diagnosis rested on symptoms, serum thyroxine and TRAb, thyroid ultrasound, and orbital computed tomography. Template material for amplifying TCR beta CDR3 regions consisted of RNA transcripts. The study used the HTBI primer set for a first-round RT-PCR of the TCR CDR3. Via MiXCR, TCRdb re-called the multiplex PCR reads, giving one row per CDR3 protein. The sample shows fewer than 350,000 distinct CDR3 sequences, approximately 18% of them seen only once. V shed 1 base and J 6 bases; nucleotides not matched to a gene: 6. Per the germline V gene, CDR1 is SGHAT and CDR2 is FQDESV (reference sequence). The CDR3 length is 16 residues.

Material for sequencing was blood. This receptor was obtained from a woman in her thirties or forties with Graves' ophthalmopathy. This chain joins TRBV11-1 and TRBJ2-2; 9 bases line up with TRBD1. CDR3 sequence (DNA): TGTGCCAGCAGCTTAGGGGACAGGGCCGGATCCGGGGAGCTGTTTTTT. It yields the protein CASSLGDRAGSGELFF.